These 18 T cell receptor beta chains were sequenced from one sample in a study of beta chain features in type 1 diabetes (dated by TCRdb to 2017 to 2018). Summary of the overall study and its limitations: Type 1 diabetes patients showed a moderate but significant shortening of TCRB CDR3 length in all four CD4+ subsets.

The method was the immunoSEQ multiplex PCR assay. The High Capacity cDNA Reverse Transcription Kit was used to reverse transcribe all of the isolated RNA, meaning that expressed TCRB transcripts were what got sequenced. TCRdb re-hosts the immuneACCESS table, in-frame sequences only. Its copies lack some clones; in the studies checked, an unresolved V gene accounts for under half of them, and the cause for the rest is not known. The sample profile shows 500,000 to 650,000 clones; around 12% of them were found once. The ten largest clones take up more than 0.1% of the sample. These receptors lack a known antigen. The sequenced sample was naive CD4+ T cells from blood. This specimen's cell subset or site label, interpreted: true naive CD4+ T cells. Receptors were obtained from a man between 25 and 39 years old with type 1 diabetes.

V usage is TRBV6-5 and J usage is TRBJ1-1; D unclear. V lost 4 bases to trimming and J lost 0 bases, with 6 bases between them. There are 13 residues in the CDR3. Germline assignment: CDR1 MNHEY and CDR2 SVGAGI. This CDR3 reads CASSFLVNTEAFF. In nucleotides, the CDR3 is TGTGCCAGCAGTTTTCTCGTGAACACTGAAGCTTTCTTT.

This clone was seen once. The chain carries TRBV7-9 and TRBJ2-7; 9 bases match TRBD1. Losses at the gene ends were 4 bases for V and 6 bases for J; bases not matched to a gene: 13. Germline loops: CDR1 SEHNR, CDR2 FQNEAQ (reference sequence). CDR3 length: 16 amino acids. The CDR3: CASSSSPGTGLGEQYF. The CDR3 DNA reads TGTGCCAGCAGCTCGAGCCCCGGGACAGGGCTTGGCGAGCAGTACTTC.

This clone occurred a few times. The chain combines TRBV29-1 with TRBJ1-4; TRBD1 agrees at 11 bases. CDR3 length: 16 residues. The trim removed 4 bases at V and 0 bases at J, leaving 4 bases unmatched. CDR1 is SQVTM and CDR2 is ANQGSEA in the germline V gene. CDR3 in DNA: TGCAGCGTTGCGTGGGACAGGGGGACAACTAATGAAAAACTGTTTTTT. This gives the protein CSVAWDRGTTNEKLFF.

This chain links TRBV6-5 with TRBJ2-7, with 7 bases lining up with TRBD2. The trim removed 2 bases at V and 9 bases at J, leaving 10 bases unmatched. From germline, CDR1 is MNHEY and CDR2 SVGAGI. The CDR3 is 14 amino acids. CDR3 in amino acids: CASSYGTTGEGQYF. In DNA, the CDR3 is TGTGCCAGCAGTTACGGGACTACCGGTGAGGGGCAGTACTTC.

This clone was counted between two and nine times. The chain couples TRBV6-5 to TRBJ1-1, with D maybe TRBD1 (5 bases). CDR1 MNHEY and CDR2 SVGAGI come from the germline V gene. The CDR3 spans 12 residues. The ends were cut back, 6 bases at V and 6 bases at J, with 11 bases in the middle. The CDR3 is CASRGGFSEAFF. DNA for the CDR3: TGTGCCAGCAGGGGGGGGTTCTCTGAAGCTTTCTTT.

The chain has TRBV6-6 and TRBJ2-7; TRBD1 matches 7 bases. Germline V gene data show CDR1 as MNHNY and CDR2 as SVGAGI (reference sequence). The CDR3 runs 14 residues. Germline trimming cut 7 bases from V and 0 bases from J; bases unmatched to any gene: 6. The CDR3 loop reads CASTPGGSSYEQYF. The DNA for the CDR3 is TGTGCCAGCACCCCAGGGGGTTCCTCCTACGAGCAGTACTTC.

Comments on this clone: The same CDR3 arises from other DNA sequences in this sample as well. CDR3 residues: CASSPRGTDTQYF. The DNA of the CDR3 is TGTGCCAGCAGCCCTAGGGGCACAGATACGCAGTATTTT. The V gene is TRBV7-9, the J gene TRBJ2-3; no clear D. Trimming took off 5 bases at V and 1 base at J, with 7 bases between the two ends. This CDR3 has 13 residues. Germline loops: CDR1 SEHNR, CDR2 FQNEAQ (reference sequence).

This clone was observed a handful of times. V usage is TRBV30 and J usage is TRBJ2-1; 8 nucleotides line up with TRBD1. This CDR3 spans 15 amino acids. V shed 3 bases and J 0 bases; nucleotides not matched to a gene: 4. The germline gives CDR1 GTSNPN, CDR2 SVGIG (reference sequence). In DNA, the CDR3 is TGTGCCTGGAGCCGTGGACAGGGCTCCTACAATGAGCAGTTCTTC. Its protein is CAWSRGQGSYNEQFF.

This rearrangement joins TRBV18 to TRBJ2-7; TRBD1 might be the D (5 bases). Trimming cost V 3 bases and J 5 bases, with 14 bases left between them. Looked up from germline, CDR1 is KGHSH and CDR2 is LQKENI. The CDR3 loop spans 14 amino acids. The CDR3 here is CASSPAQGFHEQYF. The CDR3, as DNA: TGTGCCAGCTCACCCGCGCAGGGTTTCCACGAGCAGTACTTC.

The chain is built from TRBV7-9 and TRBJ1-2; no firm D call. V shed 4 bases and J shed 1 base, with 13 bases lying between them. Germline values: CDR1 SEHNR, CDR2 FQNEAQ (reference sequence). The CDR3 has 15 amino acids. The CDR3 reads CASSSSGASNYGYTF. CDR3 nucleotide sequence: TGTGCCAGCAGCTCCTCAGGCGCTAGTAACTATGGCTACACCTTC.

The CDR3 protein is CASSLALGSNQPQHF. CDR3 bases: TGTGCCAGCAGCTTAGCCTTGGGTAGCAATCAGCCCCAGCATTTT. The V and J genes are TRBV11-2 and TRBJ1-5; no reliable D call. CDR3 length equals 15 residues. CDR1 is SGHAT, CDR2 FQNNGV, per germline. Trimming pared 1 base from V and 0 bases from J, leaving 7 bases between.

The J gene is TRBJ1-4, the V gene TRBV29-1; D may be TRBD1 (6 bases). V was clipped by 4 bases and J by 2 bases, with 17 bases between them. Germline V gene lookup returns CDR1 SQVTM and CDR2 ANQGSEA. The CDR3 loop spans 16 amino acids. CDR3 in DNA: TGCAGCGTTGGGCTGCAGGGGATTGGCACTAATGAAAAACTGTTTTTT. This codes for CSVGLQGIGTNEKLFF.

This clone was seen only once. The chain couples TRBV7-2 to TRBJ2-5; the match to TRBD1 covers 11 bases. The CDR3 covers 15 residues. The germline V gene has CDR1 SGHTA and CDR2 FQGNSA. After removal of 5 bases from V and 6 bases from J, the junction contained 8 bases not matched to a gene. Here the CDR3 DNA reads TGTGCCAGCAGCCCGCGGACAGGGGGCTTGAAGACCCAGTACTTC. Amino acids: CASSPRTGGLKTQYF. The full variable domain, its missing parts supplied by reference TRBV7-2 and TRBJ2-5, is GAGVSQSPSNKVTEKGKDVELRCDPISGHTALYWYRQSLGQGLEFLIYFQGNSAPDKSGLPSDRFSAERTGGSVSTLTIQRTQQEDSAVYLCASSPRTGGLKTQYFGPGTRLLVL.

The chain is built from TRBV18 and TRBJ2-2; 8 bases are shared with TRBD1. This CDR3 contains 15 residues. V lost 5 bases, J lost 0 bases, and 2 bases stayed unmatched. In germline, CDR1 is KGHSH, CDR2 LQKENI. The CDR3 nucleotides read TGTGCCAGCTCAAAGGGACAGGCGAACACCGGGGAGCTGTTTTTT. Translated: CASSKGQANTGELFF.

Here the CDR3 DNA reads TGTGCCAGCAGCTGGGGGACAGTGAGTAGTGGCTACACCTTC. It encodes CASSWGTVSSGYTF. The genes are TRBV13 and TRBJ1-2, with 7 bases matching TRBD1. The CDR3 length is 14 residues. J was trimmed by 7 bases and V by 4 bases; bases with no gene match: 9. Germline-derived CDR1 and CDR2 are PRHDT and FYEKMQ (reference sequence).

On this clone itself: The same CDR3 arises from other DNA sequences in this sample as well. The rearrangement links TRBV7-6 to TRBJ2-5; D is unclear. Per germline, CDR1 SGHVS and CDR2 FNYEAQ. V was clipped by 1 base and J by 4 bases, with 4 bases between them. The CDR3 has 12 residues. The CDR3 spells CASSLGRETQYF. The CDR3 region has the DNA TGTGCCAGCAGCTTAGGCCGAGAGACCCAGTACTTC.

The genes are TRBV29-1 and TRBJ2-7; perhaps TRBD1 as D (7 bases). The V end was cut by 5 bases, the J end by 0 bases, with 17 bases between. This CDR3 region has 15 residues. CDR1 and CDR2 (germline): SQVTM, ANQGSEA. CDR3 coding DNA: TGCAGCGTTCTGGGCTTTCAGGGGGGCTCCTACGAGCAGTACTTC. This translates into CSVLGFQGGSYEQYF.

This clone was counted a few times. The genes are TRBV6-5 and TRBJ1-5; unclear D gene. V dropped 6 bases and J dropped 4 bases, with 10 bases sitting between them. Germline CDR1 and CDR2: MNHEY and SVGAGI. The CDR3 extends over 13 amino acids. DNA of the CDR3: TGTGCCAGCAGGTGGACCGATAATCAGCCCCAGCATTTT. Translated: CASRWTDNQPQHF.